This T cell receptor beta chain was observed in a study of Graves' ophthalmopathy and Graves' hyperthyroidism. TCR beta CDR3 amplification used RNA transcripts. The library came from an HTBI-primed first-round RT-PCR and a second-round multiplex PCR. Each CDR3 protein gets one entry after TCRdb re-called the multiplex PCR reads with MiXCR. Of some 200,000 distinct CDR3 sequences in the sample, roughly 29% were seen once. This clonotype was seen ten or more times. The antigen is unknown. General study results and limits: Most expanded clonotypes from thyroid (those above 0.001 frequency) were also found in blood.

J gave up 7 bases and V 0 bases, and 8 bases lay outside the gene matches. CDR1 DFQATT and CDR2 SNEGSKA come from the germline V gene (reference sequence). The CDR3 extends over 14 amino acids. Every ophthalmopathy donor presented moderate-to-severe activity, CAS ≥3, NOSPECS ≥4 and duration under 3 months. Establishment of the diagnosis relied upon clinical symptoms, serum thyroxine, TRAb, thyroid ultrasound and orbital computed tomography. The PBMCs had their origin in about 9.7 ml of fresh peripheral blood. This clonotype was sampled from a man aged 45-60 years with Graves' ophthalmopathy. Material for sequencing was peripheral blood. The rearrangement joins TRBV20-1 to TRBJ1-2; 7 bases match TRBD1. The CDR3 region is CSAREEQGSGGYTF. The CDR3 DNA follows: TGCAGTGCTAGAGAGGAACAGGGGTCGGGTGGCTACACCTTC.